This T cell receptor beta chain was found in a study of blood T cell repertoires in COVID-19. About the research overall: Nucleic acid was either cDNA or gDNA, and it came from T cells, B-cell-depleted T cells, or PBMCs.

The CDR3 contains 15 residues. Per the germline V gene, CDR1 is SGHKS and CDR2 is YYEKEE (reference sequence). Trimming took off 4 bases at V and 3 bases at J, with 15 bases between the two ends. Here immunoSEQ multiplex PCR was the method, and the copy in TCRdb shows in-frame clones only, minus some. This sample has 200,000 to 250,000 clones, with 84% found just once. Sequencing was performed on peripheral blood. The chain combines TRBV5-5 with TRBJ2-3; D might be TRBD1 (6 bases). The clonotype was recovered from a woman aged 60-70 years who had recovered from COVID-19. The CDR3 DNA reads TGTGCCAGCAGCCCGGCGTGGGGGCGGACAGATACGCAGTATTTT. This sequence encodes CASSPAWGRTDTQYF.